This is a list of T cell receptor beta chains from one sample in a study of PD-L1 blockade in urothelial cancer. Measured with immunoSEQ multiplex PCR; TCRdb has only the in-frame clones, and not every one. The table records around 47,000 clones, about four fifths of them present only once. Specimen: PBMCs, collected around atezolizumab (anti-PD-L1) treatment. Source of these receptors: a man between 60 and 70 years old with urothelial cancer. The CDR3 runs from the conserved cysteine through the conserved F or W. Fields, in order: clone size, J gene, D gene, V gene, CDR3 DNA, CDR3 protein. D genes are given only for firm matches. The size entry is marked missing in some rows and otherwise reads once, few, many or a size class.

size: NA
J: TRBJ1-5
D: NA
V: TRBV6-1
DNA: TGTGCCAGCAGTGCCAGAGGACAGAGCAATCAGCCCCAGCATTTT
CDR3: CASSARGQSNQPQHF

size: NA
J: TRBJ2-7
D: NA
V: TRBV4-3
DNA: TGCGCCAGCAGCCAAGTGGGGGCCGGCGAGCAGTACTTC
CDR3: CASSQVGAGEQYF

size: once
J: TRBJ2-5
D: NA
V: TRBV11-3
DNA: TGTGCCAGCAGCTTAGCCGGGGCTAGCGCGGAGACCCAGTACTTC
CDR3: CASSLAGASAETQYF

size: NA
J: TRBJ1-2
D: NA
V: TRBV5-1
DNA: TGCGCCAGCAGCTTGGTGGGCAGGGGAGAGTATGGCTACACCTTC
CDR3: CASSLVGRGEYGYTF

size: NA
J: TRBJ1-5
D: NA
V: TRBV2
DNA: TGTGCCAGCAGTGTAGGGACAAGGATTAGCAATCAGCCCCAGCATTTT
CDR3: CASSVGTRISNQPQHF

size: NA
J: TRBJ2-1
D: NA
V: TRBV27
DNA: TGTGCCAGCAGTTTGGACAACGACAATGAGCAGTTCTTC
CDR3: CASSLDNDNEQFF

size: NA
J: TRBJ1-5
D: NA
V: TRBV28
DNA: TGTGCCAGCAGTATTGAGCCGGGGAATCAGCCCCAGCATTTT
CDR3: CASSIEPGNQPQHF

size: NA
J: TRBJ1-1
D: NA
V: TRBV2
DNA: TGTGCCAGCAGTCGGGGCCTCCGGGACATTGACTTTGAAGCTTTCTTT
CDR3: CASSRGLRDIDFEAFF

size: NA
J: TRBJ1-5
D: NA
V: TRBV7-8
DNA: TGTGCCAGCAGCCTGTGGGGGGGCACCGGCAATCAGCCCCAGCATTTT
CDR3: CASSLWGGTGNQPQHF

size: NA
J: TRBJ1-5
D: NA
V: TRBV19
DNA: TGTGCCAGTAGTGTCGAGGGTCGTAGCAATCAGCCCCAGCATTTT
CDR3: CASSVEGRSNQPQHF

size: NA
J: TRBJ2-5
D: TRBD2
V: TRBV2
DNA: TGTGCCAGCAGTGTTTCCCGCCCCCCAACTAGCGGGAGGGCCGTAGAGACCCAGTACTTC
CDR3: CASSVSRPPTSGRAVETQYF

size: NA
J: TRBJ1-2
D: TRBD1
V: TRBV7-8
DNA: TGTGCCAGCAGCCCCATGCGCCCCGGGACAGGGTATGGCTACACCTTC
CDR3: CASSPMRPGTGYGYTF

size: once
J: TRBJ2-1
D: NA
V: TRBV4-3
DNA: TGCGCCAGCAGCCTCGGACCCGGAATAAGCGGTCCTGAGCAGTTCTTC
CDR3: CASSLGPGISGPEQFF

size: NA
J: TRBJ2-7
D: NA
V: TRBV14
DNA: TGTGCCAGCAGCCAAGTCCCGTACGAGCAGTACTTC
CDR3: CASSQVPYEQYF

size: NA
J: TRBJ2-3
D: TRBD2
V: TRBV5-1
DNA: TGCGCCAGCAGCCTCGGGACTAGCGGGAGCACAGATACGCAGTATTTT
CDR3: CASSLGTSGSTDTQYF

size: NA
J: TRBJ2-6
D: TRBD1
V: TRBV7-2
DNA: TGTGCCAGCAGCTCCAGGGGGACTGGGGCCAACGTCCTGACTTTC
CDR3: CASSSRGTGANVLTF

size: NA
J: TRBJ1-1
D: NA
V: TRBV18
DNA: TGTGCCAGCTCACCAAGTGACAGTCGAGAAGCTTTCTTT
CDR3: CASSPSDSREAFF

size: NA
J: TRBJ2-1
D: NA
V: TRBV4-1
DNA: TGCGCCAGCAGCCAAGATACCGGGAGCTCCTACAATGAGCAGTTCTTC
CDR3: CASSQDTGSSYNEQFF

size: NA
J: TRBJ2-1
D: NA
V: TRBV28
DNA: TGTGCCAGCAGTTTGGGTGGGCGTGGTGAGCAGTTCTTC
CDR3: CASSLGGRGEQFF

size: NA
J: TRBJ2-7
D: TRBD1
V: TRBV13
DNA: TGTGCCAGCAGCCCGACGGGACAGGGGGATTCCGAGCAGTACTTC
CDR3: CASSPTGQGDSEQYF

size: NA
J: TRBJ2-7
D: NA
V: TRBV19
DNA: TGTGCCAGTAGTATCGGTCTGGGCCACCAACCTTACGAGCAGTACTTC
CDR3: CASSIGLGHQPYEQYF

size: NA
J: TRBJ1-2
D: NA
V: TRBV28
DNA: TGTGCCAGCAGTTTAAGAAGGGGATGGAATGGCTACACCTTC
CDR3: CASSLRRGWNGYTF

size: once
J: TRBJ1-5
D: NA
V: TRBV27
DNA: TGTGCCAGCAGTGGGGGGGGGAGGGGCAATCAGCCCCAGCATTTT
CDR3: CASSGGGRGNQPQHF

size: NA
J: TRBJ2-6
D: TRBD1
V: TRBV2
DNA: TGTGCCAGCAGTGAGGTTAGACAGGGAAGTTTTGCTGGGGCCAACGTCCTGACTTTC
CDR3: CASSEVRQGSFAGANVLTF

size: NA
J: TRBJ1-5
D: TRBD1
V: TRBV2
DNA: TGTGCCAGCAGTACGGACAGGGATCAGCCCCAGCATTTT
CDR3: CASSTDRDQPQHF

size: NA
J: TRBJ2-7
D: NA
V: TRBV10-3
DNA: TGTGCCATCAGTGAGTCGATCGTCCCGCGGTCCGCCTACGAGCAGTACTTC
CDR3: CAISESIVPRSAYEQYF

size: NA
J: TRBJ2-7
D: NA
V: TRBV7-9
DNA: TGTGCCAGCAGCGCCGGTGGTCGGGAGCAGTACTTC
CDR3: CASSAGGREQYF

size: once
J: TRBJ1-5
D: NA
V: TRBV7-2
DNA: TGTGCCAGCAGCTTAGGCGGGGGGTTCAGTCAGCCCCAGCATTTT
CDR3: CASSLGGGFSQPQHF

size: once
J: TRBJ2-3
D: NA
V: TRBV5-1
DNA: TGCGCCAGCCGCGACAGGCCTGCTGGCACAGATACGCAGTATTTT
CDR3: CASRDRPAGTDTQYF

size: NA
J: TRBJ2-2
D: TRBD2
V: TRBV27
DNA: TGTGCCAGCAGCCCCTCGGCGGGAGGTATCACCGGGGAGCTGTTTTTT
CDR3: CASSPSAGGITGELFF

size: NA
J: TRBJ2-3
D: NA
V: TRBV21-1
DNA: TGTGCCAGCGCGTCCCCGGAGGCTAGCAAATATGCAGATACGCAGTATTTT
CDR3: CASASPEASKYADTQYF

size: NA
J: TRBJ2-5
D: TRBD1
V: TRBV28
DNA: TGTGCCAGCAGTAGGACAGGGGTAGAGACCCAGTACTTC
CDR3: CASSRTGVETQYF

size: NA
J: TRBJ2-5
D: TRBD2
V: TRBV7-9
DNA: TGTGCCAGCAGCCTACAGACTAGCGGGTCAGGGACCCAGTACTTC
CDR3: CASSLQTSGSGTQYF

size: NA
J: TRBJ2-7
D: TRBD2
V: TRBV6-5
DNA: TGTGCCAGCAGTTACTCCGGGACGGGGGGCTACGAGCAGTACTTC
CDR3: CASSYSGTGGYEQYF

size: NA
J: TRBJ1-1
D: NA
V: TRBV7-9
DNA: TGTGCCAGCAGCTCCACCGGGAACCTCGGGGACACTGAAGCTTTCTTT
CDR3: CASSSTGNLGDTEAFF

size: few
J: TRBJ2-2
D: TRBD2
V: TRBV9
DNA: TGTGCCAGCAGCGCGGGACTAGTCTCGAACACCGGGGAGCTGTTTTTT
CDR3: CASSAGLVSNTGELFF

size: NA
J: TRBJ2-2
D: NA
V: TRBV7-9
DNA: TGTGCCAGCTCTACCGCGAACACCGGGGAGCTGTTTTTT
CDR3: CASSTANTGELFF

size: NA
J: TRBJ1-5
D: NA
V: TRBV25-1
DNA: TGTGCCAGCTCTCTGGGCCTGTACAATCAGCCCCAGCATTTT
CDR3: CASSLGLYNQPQHF

size: NA
J: TRBJ2-1
D: NA
V: TRBV6-5
DNA: TGTGCCAGCAGACACCCCACCGTCAATGAGCAGTTCTTC
CDR3: CASRHPTVNEQFF

size: NA
J: TRBJ2-7
D: NA
V: TRBV7-2
DNA: TGTGCCAGCAGCTTATGGGGCCACGAGCAGTACTTC
CDR3: CASSLWGHEQYF

size: NA
J: TRBJ2-3
D: TRBD2
V: TRBV4-1
DNA: TGCGCCAGCAGCCAAGCTAGCGGGACCGCTAATACGCAGTATTTT
CDR3: CASSQASGTANTQYF

size: NA
J: TRBJ2-1
D: NA
V: TRBV5-1
DNA: TGCGCCAGCAGCTCTTCCCAGGGAACTGAGCAGTTCTTC
CDR3: CASSSSQGTEQFF

size: NA
J: TRBJ1-5
D: TRBD1
V: TRBV19
DNA: TGTGCCAGTAGTACCGCCGGGACAGCGGAAGGGCCCCAGCATTTT
CDR3: CASSTAGTAEGPQHF

size: NA
J: TRBJ2-1
D: TRBD1
V: TRBV7-9
DNA: TGTGCCAGCAGAGGTACAGGGGTGGGCTACAATGAGCAGTTCTTC
CDR3: CASRGTGVGYNEQFF

size: NA
J: TRBJ1-1
D: NA
V: TRBV6-1
DNA: TGTGCCACGGGGCAGGGGAGGGTCACTGAAGCTTTCTTT
CDR3: CATGQGRVTEAFF

size: once
J: TRBJ2-3
D: TRBD2
V: TRBV9
DNA: TGTGCCAGCAGCGTAGGTGCTAGCGGGGGCATAGCAGATACGCAGTATTTT
CDR3: CASSVGASGGIADTQYF

size: NA
J: TRBJ2-1
D: NA
V: TRBV19
DNA: TGTGCCAGTAGTGGAGGAGAGAGCTGGTCCTACAATGAGCAGTTCTTC
CDR3: CASSGGESWSYNEQFF

size: once
J: TRBJ2-7
D: TRBD2
V: TRBV28
DNA: TGTGCCAGCAGTCCCGGGACTAGCGGGAGCACTGTGTACTTC
CDR3: CASSPGTSGSTVYF